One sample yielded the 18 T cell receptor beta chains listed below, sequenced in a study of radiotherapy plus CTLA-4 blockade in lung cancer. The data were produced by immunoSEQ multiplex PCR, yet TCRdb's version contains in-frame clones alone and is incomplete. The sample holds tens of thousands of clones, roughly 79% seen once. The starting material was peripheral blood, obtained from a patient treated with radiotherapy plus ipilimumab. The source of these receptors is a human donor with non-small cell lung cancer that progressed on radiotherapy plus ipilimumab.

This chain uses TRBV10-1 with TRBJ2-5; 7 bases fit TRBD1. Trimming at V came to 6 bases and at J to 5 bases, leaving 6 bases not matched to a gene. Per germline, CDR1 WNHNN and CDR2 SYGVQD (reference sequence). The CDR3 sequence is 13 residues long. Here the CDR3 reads CASSPGQLETQYF. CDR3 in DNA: TGCGCCAGCAGCCCGGGACAGCTGGAGACCCAGTACTTC.

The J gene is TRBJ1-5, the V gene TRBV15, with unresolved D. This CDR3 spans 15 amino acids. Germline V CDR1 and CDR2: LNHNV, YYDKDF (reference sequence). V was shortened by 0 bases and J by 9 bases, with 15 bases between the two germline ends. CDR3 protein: CATSRDHAGSGPQHF. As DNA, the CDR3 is TGTGCCACCAGCAGAGATCATGCCGGTTCGGGGCCCCAGCATTTT.

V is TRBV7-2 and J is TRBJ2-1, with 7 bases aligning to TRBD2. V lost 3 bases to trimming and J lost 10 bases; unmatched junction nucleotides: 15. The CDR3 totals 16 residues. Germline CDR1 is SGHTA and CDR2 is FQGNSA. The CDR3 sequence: CASSLGSSSGRTEQFF. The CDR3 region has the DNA TGTGCCAGCAGCTTGGGTAGCTCTAGCGGAAGGACGGAGCAGTTCTTC.

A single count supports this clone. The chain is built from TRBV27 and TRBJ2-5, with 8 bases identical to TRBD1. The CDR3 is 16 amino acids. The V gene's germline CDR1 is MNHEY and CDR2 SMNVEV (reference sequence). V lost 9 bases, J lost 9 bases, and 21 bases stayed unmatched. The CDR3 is CARRRDRRPPERPQYF. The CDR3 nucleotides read TGTGCCAGGCGCCGGGACAGGAGACCCCCCGAGAGACCCCAGTACTTC.

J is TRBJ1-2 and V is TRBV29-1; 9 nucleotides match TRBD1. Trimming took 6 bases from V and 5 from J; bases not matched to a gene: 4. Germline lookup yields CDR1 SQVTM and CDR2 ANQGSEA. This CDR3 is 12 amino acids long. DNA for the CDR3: TGCAGCGTGGACAGGGGATTGTATGGCTACACCTTC. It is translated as CSVDRGLYGYTF.

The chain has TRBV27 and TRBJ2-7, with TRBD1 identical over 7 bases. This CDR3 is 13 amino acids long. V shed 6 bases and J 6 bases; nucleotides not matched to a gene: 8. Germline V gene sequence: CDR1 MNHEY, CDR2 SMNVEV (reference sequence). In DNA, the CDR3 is TGTGCCAGCAGGTACAACGGACAGGCCGAGCAGTACTTC. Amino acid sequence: CASRYNGQAEQYF.

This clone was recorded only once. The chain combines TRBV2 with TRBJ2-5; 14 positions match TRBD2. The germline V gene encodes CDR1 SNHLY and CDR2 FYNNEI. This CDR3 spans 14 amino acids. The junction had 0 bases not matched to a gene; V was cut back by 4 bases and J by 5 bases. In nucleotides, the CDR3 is TGTGCCAGCAGTGGGACTAGCGGGGGGGAGACCCAGTACTTC. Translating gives CASSGTSGGETQYF.

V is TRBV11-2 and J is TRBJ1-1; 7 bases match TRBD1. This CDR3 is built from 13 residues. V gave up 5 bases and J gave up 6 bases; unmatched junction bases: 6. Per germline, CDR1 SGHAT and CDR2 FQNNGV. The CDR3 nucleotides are TGTGCCAGCAGCCCCAGGGGGGGACCTGAAGCTTTCTTT. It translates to CASSPRGGPEAFF.

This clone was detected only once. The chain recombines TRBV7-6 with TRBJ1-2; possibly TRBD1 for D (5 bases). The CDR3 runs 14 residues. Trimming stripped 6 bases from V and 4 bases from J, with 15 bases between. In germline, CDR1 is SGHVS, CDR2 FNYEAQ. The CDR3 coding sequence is TGTGCCAGCAGTGGGGGAACGGCAAGCTATGGCTACACCTTC. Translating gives CASSGGTASYGYTF. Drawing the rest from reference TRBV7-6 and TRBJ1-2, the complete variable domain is GAGVSQSPRYKVTKRGQDVALRCDPISGHVSLYWYRQALGQGPEFLTYFNYEAQQDKSGLPNDRFSAERPEGSISTLTIQRTEQRDSAMYRCASSGGTASYGYTFGSGTRLTVV.

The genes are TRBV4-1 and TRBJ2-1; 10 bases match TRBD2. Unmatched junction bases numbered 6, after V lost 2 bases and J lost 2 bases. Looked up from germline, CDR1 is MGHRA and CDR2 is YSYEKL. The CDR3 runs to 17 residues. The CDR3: CASSQKREGTAYNEQFF. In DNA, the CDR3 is TGCGCCAGCAGCCAAAAGCGGGAGGGGACTGCCTACAATGAGCAGTTCTTC.

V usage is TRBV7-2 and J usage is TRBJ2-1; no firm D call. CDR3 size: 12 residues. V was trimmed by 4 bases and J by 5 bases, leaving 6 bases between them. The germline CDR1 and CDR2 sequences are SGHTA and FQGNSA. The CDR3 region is CASSSQHNEQFF. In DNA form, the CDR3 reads TGTGCCAGCAGCTCACAGCACAATGAGCAGTTCTTC.

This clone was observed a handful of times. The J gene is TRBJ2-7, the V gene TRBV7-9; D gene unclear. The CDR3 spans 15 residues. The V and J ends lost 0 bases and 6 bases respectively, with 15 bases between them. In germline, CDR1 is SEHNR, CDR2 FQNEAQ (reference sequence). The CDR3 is CASSLAAGWGPEQYF. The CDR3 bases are TGTGCCAGCAGCTTAGCGGCCGGATGGGGTCCCGAGCAGTACTTC.

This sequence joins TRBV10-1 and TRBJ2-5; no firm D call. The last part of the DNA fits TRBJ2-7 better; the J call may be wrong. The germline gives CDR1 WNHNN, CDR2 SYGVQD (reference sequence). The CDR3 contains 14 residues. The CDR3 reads CASSESWITYEQYF. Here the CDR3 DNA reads TGCGCCAGCAGTGAGTCGTGGATTACCTACGAGCAGTACTTC.

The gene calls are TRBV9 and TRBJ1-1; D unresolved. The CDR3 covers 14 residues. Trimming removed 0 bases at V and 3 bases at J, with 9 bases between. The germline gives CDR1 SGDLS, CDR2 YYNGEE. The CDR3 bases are TGTGCCAGCAGCGTAGGAGGTTGGGACACTGAAGCTTTCTTT. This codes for CASSVGGWDTEAFF.

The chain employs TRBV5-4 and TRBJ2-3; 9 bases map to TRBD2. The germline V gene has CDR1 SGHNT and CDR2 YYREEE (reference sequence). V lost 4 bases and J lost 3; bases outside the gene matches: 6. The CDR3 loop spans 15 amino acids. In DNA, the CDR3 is TGTGCCAGCAGCCGTCCGGGACTAGCTACAGATACGCAGTATTTT. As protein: CASSRPGLATDTQYF.

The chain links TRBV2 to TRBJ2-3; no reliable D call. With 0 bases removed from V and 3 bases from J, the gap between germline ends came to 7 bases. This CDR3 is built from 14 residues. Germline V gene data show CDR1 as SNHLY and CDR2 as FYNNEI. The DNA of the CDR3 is TGTGCCAGCAGTGAAGCCGGACCTACAGATACGCAGTATTTT. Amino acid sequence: CASSEAGPTDTQYF.

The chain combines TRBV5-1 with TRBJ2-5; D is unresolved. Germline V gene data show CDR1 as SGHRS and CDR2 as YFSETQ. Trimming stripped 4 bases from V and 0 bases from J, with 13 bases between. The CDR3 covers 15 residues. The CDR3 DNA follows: TGCGCCAGCAGCCCACTCGACACGTACCAAGAGACCCAGTACTTC. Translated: CASSPLDTYQETQYF.

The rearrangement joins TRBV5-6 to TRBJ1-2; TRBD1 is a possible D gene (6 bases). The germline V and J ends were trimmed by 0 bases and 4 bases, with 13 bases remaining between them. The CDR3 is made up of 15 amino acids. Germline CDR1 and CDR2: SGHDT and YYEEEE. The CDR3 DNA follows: TGTGCCAGCAGCTTGGTACAGGGCATGGGCTATGGCTACACCTTC. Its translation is CASSLVQGMGYGYTF.